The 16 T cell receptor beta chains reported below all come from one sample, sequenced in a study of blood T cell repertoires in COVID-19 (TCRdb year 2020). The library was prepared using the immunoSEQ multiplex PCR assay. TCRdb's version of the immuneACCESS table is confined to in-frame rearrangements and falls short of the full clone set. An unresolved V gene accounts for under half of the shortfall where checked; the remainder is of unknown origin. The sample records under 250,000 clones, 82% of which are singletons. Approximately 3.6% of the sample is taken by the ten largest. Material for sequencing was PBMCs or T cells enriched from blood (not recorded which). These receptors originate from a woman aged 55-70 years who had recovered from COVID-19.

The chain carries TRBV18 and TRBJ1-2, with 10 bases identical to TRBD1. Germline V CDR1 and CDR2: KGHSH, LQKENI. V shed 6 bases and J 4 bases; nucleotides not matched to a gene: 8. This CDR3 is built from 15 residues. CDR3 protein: CASSEGQGELYGYTF. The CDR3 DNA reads TGTGCCAGCTCGGAAGGACAGGGGGAGCTCTATGGCTACACCTTC.

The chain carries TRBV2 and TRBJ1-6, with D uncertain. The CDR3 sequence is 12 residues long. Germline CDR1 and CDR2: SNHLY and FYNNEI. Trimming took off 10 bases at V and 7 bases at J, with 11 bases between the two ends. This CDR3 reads CAKRVGNSPLHF. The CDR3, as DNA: TGTGCCAAGAGGGTGGGAAATTCACCCCTCCACTTT. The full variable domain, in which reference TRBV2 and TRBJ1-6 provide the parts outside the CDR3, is EPEVTQTPSHQVTQMGQEVILRCVPISNHLYFYWYRQILGQKVEFLVSFYNNEISEKSEIFDDQFSVERPDGSNFTLKIRSTKLEDSAMYFCAKRVGNSPLHFGNGTRLTVT.

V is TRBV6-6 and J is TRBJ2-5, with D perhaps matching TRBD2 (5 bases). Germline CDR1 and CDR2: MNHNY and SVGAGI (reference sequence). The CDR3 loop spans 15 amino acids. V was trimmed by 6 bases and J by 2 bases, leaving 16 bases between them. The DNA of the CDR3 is TGTGCCAGCAGAAACGGAAGGCGGGCTCAAGAGACCCAGTACTTC. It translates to CASRNGRRAQETQYF.

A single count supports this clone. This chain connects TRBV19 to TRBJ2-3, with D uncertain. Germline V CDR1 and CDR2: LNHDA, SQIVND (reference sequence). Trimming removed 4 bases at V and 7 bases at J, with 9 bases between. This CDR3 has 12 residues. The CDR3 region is CASSTAVHTQYF. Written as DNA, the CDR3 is TGTGCCAGTAGTACTGCAGTTCATACGCAGTATTTT.

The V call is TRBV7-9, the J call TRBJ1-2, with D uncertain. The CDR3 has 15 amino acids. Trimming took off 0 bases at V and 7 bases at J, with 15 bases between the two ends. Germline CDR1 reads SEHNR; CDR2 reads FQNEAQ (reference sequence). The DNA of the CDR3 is TGTGCCAGCAGCTTAGCCCTGGGCCCTTCGAGTGGCTACACCTTC. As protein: CASSLALGPSSGYTF. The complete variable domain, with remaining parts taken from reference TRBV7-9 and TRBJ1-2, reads DTGVSQNPRHKITKRGQNVTFRCDPISEHNRLYWYRQTLGQGPEFLTYFQNEAQLEKSRLLSDRFSAERPKGSFSTLEIQRTEQGDSAMYLCASSLALGPSSGYTFGSGTRLTVV.

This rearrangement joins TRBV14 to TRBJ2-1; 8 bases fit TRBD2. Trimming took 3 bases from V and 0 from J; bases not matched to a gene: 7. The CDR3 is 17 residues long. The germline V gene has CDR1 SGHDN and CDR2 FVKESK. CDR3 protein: CASSHPPTSGSYNEQFF. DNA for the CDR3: TGTGCCAGCAGCCACCCGCCTACTAGCGGCTCCTACAATGAGCAGTTCTTC.

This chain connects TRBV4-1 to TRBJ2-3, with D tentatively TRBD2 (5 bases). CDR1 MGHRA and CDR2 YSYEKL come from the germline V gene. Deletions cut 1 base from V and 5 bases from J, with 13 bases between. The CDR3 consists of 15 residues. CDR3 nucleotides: TGCGCCAGCAGCCAAGGTCCGGGAATGGGAGATACGCAGTATTTT. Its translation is CASSQGPGMGDTQYF.

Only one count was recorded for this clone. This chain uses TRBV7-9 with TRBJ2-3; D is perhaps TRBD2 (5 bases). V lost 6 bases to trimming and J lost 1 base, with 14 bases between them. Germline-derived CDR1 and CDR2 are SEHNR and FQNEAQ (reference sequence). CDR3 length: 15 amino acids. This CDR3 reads CASSKASGGTDTQYF. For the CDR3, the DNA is TGTGCCAGCAGTAAAGCCTCCGGGGGCACAGATACGCAGTATTTT.

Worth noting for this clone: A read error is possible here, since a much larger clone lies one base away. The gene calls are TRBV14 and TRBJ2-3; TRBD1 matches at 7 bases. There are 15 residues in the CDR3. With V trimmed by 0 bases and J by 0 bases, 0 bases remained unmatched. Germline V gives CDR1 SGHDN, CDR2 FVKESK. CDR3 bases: TGTGCCAGCAGCCAAGAGGGACAGAGCACAGATACGCAGTATTTT. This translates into CASSQEGQSTDTQYF.

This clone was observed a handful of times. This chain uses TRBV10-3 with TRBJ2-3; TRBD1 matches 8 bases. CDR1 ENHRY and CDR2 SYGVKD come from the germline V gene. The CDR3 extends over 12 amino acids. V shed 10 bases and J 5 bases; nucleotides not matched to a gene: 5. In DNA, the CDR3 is TGTGCCACAGGGGGCCGGGAAGATACGCAGTATTTT. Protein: CATGGREDTQYF.

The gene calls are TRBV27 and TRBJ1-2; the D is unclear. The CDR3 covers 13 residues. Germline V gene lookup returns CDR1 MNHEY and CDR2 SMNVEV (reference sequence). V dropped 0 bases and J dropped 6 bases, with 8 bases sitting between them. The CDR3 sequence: CASSLSRRDGYTF. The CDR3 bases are TGTGCCAGCAGTTTATCACGGCGGGATGGCTACACCTTC.

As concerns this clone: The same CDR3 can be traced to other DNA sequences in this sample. CDR3 amino acids: CASSFSSYNEQFF. The CDR3 DNA sequence: TGTGCCAGCAGCTTTAGCTCCTACAATGAGCAGTTCTTC. The V call is TRBV7-2, the J call TRBJ2-1; D call uncertain. From germline, CDR1 is SGHTA and CDR2 FQGNSA. The length of the CDR3 is 13 residues. The V and J ends lost 3 bases and 0 bases respectively, with 3 bases between them.

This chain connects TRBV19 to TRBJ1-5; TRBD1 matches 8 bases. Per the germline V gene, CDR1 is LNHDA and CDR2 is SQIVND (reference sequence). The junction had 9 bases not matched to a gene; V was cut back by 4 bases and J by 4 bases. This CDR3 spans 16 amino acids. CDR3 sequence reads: CASSTSVRQGNQPQHF. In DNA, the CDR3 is TGTGCCAGTAGTACCTCGGTTAGACAGGGGAATCAGCCCCAGCATTTT.

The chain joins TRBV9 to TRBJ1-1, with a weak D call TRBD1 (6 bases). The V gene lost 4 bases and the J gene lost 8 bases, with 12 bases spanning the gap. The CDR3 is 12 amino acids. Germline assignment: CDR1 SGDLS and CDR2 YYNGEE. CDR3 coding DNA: TGTGCCAGCAGCACTTCCGACAGGGAAGCTTTCTTT. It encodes CASSTSDREAFF.

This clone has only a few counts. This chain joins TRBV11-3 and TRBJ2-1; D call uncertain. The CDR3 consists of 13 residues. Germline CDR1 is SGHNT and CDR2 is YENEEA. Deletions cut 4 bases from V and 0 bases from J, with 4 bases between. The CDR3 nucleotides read TGTGCCAGCAGCTACGGCTCCTACAATGAGCAGTTCTTC. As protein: CASSYGSYNEQFF.

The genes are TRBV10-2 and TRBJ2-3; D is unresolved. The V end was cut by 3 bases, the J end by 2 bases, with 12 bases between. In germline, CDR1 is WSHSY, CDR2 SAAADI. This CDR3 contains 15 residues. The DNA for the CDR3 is TGCGCCAGCAGTGATATTAGTCGTTTCACAGATACGCAGTATTTT. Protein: CASSDISRFTDTQYF.